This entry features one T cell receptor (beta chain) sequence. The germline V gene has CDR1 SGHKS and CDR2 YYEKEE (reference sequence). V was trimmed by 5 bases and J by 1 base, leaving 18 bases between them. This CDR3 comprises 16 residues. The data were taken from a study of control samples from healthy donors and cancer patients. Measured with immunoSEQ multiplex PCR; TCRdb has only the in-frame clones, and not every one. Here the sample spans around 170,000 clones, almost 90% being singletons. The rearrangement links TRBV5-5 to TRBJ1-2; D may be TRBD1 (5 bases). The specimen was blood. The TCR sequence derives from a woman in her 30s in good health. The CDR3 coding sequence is TGTGCCAGCAGGACAGACGCCTCCGGCCGTAACTATGGCTACACCTTC. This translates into CASRTDASGRNYGYTF.